This T cell receptor beta chain was identified during a study of CD8 T cells in Susac syndrome. CDR3 length: 15 residues. Trimming pared 1 base from V and 3 bases from J, leaving 12 bases between. Germline assignment: CDR1 SEHNR and CDR2 FQNEAQ (reference sequence). Sequencing targeted TCR beta in blood CD8+ and CD4+ T cells. Negative isolation was applied to CD8+ and CD4+ T cells, and FACS enrichment was applied to TEMRA cells. When the RNA was reverse transcribed, random hexamers were used with an input of roughly 0.5 to 1 ug. TCRdb recomputed calls from the immunoSEQ multiplex PCR reads with MiXCR, one row per CDR3 protein. Of 300,000 or so distinct CDR3 sequences in the sample, approximately 90% are singletons; the top ten hold over 0.065%.

This sequence was found in a human donor with multiple sclerosis. Input material: CD4+ T cells from PBMCs. The V and J genes are TRBV7-9 and TRBJ1-2; D gene unclear. CDR3 protein: CASSLEAGDHYGYTF. CDR3 sequence (DNA): TGTGCCAGCAGCTTAGAGGCCGGGGATCACTATGGCTACACCTTC.